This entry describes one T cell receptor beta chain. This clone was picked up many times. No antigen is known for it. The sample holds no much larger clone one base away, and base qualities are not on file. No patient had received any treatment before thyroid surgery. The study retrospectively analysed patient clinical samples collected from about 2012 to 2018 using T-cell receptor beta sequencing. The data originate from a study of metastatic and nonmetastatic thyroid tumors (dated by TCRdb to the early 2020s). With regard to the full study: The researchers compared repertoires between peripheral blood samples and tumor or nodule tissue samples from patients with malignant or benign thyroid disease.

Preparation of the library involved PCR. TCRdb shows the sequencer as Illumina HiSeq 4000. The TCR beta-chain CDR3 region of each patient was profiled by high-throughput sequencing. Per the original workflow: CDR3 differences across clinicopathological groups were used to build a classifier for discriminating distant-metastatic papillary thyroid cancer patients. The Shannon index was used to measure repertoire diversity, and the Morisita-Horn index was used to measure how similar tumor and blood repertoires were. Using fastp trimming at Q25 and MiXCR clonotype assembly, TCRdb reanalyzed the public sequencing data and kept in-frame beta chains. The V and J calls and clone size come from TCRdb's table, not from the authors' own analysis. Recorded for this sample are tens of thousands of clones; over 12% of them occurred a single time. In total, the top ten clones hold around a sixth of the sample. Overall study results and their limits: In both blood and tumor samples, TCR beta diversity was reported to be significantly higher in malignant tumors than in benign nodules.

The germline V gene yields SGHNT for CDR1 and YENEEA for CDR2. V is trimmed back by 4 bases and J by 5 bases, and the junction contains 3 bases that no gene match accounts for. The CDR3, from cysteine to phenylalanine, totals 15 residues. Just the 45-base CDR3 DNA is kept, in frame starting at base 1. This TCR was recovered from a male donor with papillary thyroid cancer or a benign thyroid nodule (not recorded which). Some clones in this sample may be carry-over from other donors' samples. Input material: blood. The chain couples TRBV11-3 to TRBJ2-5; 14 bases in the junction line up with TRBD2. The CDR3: CASSSTSGGVETQYF. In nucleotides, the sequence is TGTGCCAGCAGCTCGACTAGCGGGGGGGTTGAGACCCAGTACTTC.